The 25 T cell receptor beta chains below all came from one sample that was sequenced in a study of cytomegalovirus exposure and HLA in healthy donors. 13 Jbeta primers and 60 Vbeta primers were used for the PCR. The method was immunoSEQ multiplex PCR; TCRdb's version includes in-frame clones alone and lacks a portion of them. The sample includes 75,000 to 80,000 clones, around 81% seen only once; the top ten take 1.1%. The source material was PBMCs. The receptor source for this set is a male donor in good health and CMV-seronegative.

This clone was counted a single time. The gene calls are TRBV7-8 and TRBJ2-3; D remains ambiguous. Trimming took 1 base from V and 4 from J, leaving 6 bases between them. CDR3 length: 13 residues. The germline CDR1 and CDR2 sequences are SGHVS and FQNEAQ. The CDR3 here is CASSLGAPDTQYF. In DNA, the CDR3 is TGTGCCAGCAGCTTAGGAGCCCCAGATACGCAGTATTTT.

On this clone: One end of the junction varies from germline; a read error may be responsible. The chain couples TRBV14 to TRBJ2-6, with D perhaps matching TRBD1 (6 bases). The CDR3 covers 13 residues. Germline V gene lookup returns CDR1 SGHDN and CDR2 FVKESK. The CDR3 bases are TGTGCCAGCAGTTCGTCAGGGGTCAACGTCCTGACTTTC. This translates into CASSSSGVNVLTF.

The chain's CDR3 is CAWSVQGNQPQHF. Here the CDR3 DNA reads TGTGCCTGGAGTGTACAGGGGAATCAGCCCCAGCATTTT. The V call is TRBV30, the J call TRBJ1-5; 7 bases are a match to TRBD1. Germline CDR1 is GTSNPN and CDR2 is SVGIG (reference sequence). This CDR3 is built from 13 residues. Trimming removed 0 bases from V and 4 bases from J; junction bases left unmatched: 0.

This clone was seen more than once but under ten times. The chain recombines TRBV16 with TRBJ2-2; TRBD2 matches at 11 bases. Losses at the gene ends were 2 bases for V and 1 base for J; bases not matched to a gene: 0. The CDR3 has 16 amino acids. Germline CDR1 KGHSY, CDR2 FQNENV. Here the CDR3 DNA reads TGTGCCAGCAGCCAAGGGACTAGCGGGAACACCGGGGAGCTGTTTTTT. The encoded protein is CASSQGTSGNTGELFF.

CDR3 in amino acids: CASSEQEGAGGGYTF. CDR3 nucleotide sequence: TGTGCCAGCAGTGAACAGGAGGGGGCGGGCGGCGGCTACACCTTC. J is TRBJ1-2 and V is TRBV2; 7 nucleotides align to TRBD1. Germline assignment: CDR1 SNHLY and CDR2 FYNNEI. The ends lost 2 bases at V and 8 bases at J; junction bases unmatched: 11. This CDR3 comprises 15 residues.

This chain joins TRBV18 and TRBJ1-1; D is unclear. V lost 0 bases to trimming and J lost 0 bases, with 11 bases between them. Germline lookup yields CDR1 KGHSH and CDR2 LQKENI. CDR3 length: 16 residues. The CDR3 DNA is TGTGCCAGCTCACCACCGGTAGGAGACCTGAACACTGAAGCTTTCTTT. Amino acid sequence: CASSPPVGDLNTEAFF.

This sequence joins TRBV29-1 and TRBJ1-1, with D perhaps matching TRBD1 (6 bases). CDR1 is SQVTM and CDR2 is ANQGSEA in the germline V gene. Between the trimmed V and J ends, which lost 6 bases and 0 bases, there was a span of 11 bases. CDR3 length: 13 amino acids. The CDR3 region is CSVGGGMNTEAFF. The CDR3 nucleotides read TGCAGCGTGGGGGGGGGCATGAACACTGAAGCTTTCTTT.

The chain recombines TRBV7-8 with TRBJ2-1; D is perhaps TRBD2 (6 bases). The CDR3 covers 13 residues. Germline CDR1 is SGHVS and CDR2 is FQNEAQ. V was shortened by 1 base and J by 6 bases, with 7 bases between the two germline ends. In DNA, the CDR3 is TGTGCCAGCAGCTTAGGGGGAGGCAATGAGCAGTTCTTC. Protein: CASSLGGGNEQFF.

The V call is TRBV5-6, the J call TRBJ2-1; 10 bases match TRBD1. The germline CDR1 and CDR2 sequences are SGHDT and YYEEEE. The CDR3 sequence is 16 residues long. Trimming at V came to 0 bases and at J to 12 bases, leaving 12 bases not matched to a gene. In DNA, the CDR3 is TGTGCCAGCAGCTTGGGGCCGGGACAGGGGTCTCGGTTGCAGTTCTTC. Protein product: CASSLGPGQGSRLQFF.

The gene calls are TRBV6-5 and TRBJ1-6; D perhaps matches TRBD1 (6 bases). Germline CDR1 reads MNHEY; CDR2 reads SVGAGI. The length of the CDR3 is 16 residues. The V end was cut by 0 bases, the J end by 7 bases, with 13 bases between. CDR3 coding DNA: TGTGCCAGCAGTTACTCGAGCAGGGGAGTGAATTCACCCCTCCACTTT. Translated: CASSYSSRGVNSPLHF.

The V gene is TRBV19, the J gene TRBJ1-2, with D unresolved. Trimming stripped 6 bases from V and 7 bases from J, with 18 bases between. Germline CDR1 is LNHDA and CDR2 is SQIVND (reference sequence). The CDR3 is 14 residues long. DNA of the CDR3: TGTGCCAGTAGCTTCGTCGCAATTGATAGTGGCTACACCTTC. Translation gives CASSFVAIDSGYTF.

This clone was recorded a few times. V and J are TRBV9 and TRBJ1-6; TRBD1 is a possible D gene (5 bases). Trimming took 4 bases from V and 8 from J, leaving 16 bases between them. Germline V CDR1 and CDR2: SGDLS, YYNGEE. CDR3 size: 15 residues. The CDR3 sequence: CASSLQLGGDSPLHF. CDR3 bases: TGTGCCAGCAGCCTCCAACTGGGAGGGGATTCACCCCTCCACTTT.

The V and J genes are TRBV11-3 and TRBJ2-1, with a tentative D call TRBD2 (6 bases). CDR1 and CDR2 (germline): SGHNT, YENEEA. V lost 1 base, J lost 4 bases, and 14 bases lay in between. This CDR3 spans 16 amino acids. The CDR3 bases are TGTGCCAGCAGCTTAGTCGGCGGGACCCGTTACAATGAGCAGTTCTTC. This encodes CASSLVGGTRYNEQFF.

This clone came up once. The rearrangement joins TRBV5-1 to TRBJ2-3, with a weak D call TRBD2 (5 bases). Trimming left V 0 bases short and J 0 bases short, with 14 bases between. CDR1 is SGHRS and CDR2 is YFSETQ in the germline V gene. This CDR3 has 17 amino acids. The chain's CDR3 is CASSLAMETGSTDTQYF. The CDR3 coding sequence is TGCGCCAGCAGCTTGGCCATGGAAACGGGGAGCACAGATACGCAGTATTTT.

Only a few counts were recorded for this clone. The chain couples TRBV6-5 to TRBJ2-7, with 8 bases that match TRBD1. This CDR3 is built from 13 residues. Germline CDR1 reads MNHEY; CDR2 reads SVGAGI. Losses at the gene ends were 2 bases for V and 4 bases for J; bases not matched to a gene: 1. The CDR3 nucleotides read TGTGCCAGCAGTTACCGGACAGGGTACGAGCAGTACTTC. Residues: CASSYRTGYEQYF.

The chain has TRBV10-2 and TRBJ2-5, with 11 bases lining up with TRBD2. The CDR3 contains 15 residues. Germline assignment: CDR1 WSHSY and CDR2 SAAADI. J was trimmed by 11 bases and V by 4 bases; bases with no gene match: 12. CDR3 sequence reads: CASSVPGLAASEQYF. The CDR3, as DNA: TGCGCCAGCAGTGTCCCGGGACTAGCGGCGTCTGAGCAGTACTTC.

The chain uses TRBV6-4 and TRBJ2-1; 7 bases map to TRBD2. Germline V CDR1 and CDR2: MRHNA, SNTAGT. Unmatched junction bases numbered 6, after V lost 2 bases and J lost 5 bases. This CDR3 spans 15 amino acids. CDR3 region: CASSDGGRENNEQFF. The CDR3 region has the DNA TGTGCCAGCAGTGACGGCGGGAGAGAAAACAATGAGCAGTTCTTC.

The CDR3 loop reads CASSPPALLGSEQFF. Written as DNA, the CDR3 is TGTGCCAGCAGCCCCCCCGCCCTACTGGGGAGTGAGCAGTTCTTC. V usage is TRBV4-2 and J usage is TRBJ2-1, with a tentative D call TRBD2 (5 bases). The CDR3 consists of 15 residues. Germline V CDR1 and CDR2: LGHNA, YNFKEQ. Trimming removed 4 bases at V and 9 bases at J, with 19 bases between.

The V call is TRBV28, the J call TRBJ1-1; TRBD1 matches 7 bases. The germline V gene encodes CDR1 MDHEN and CDR2 SYDVKM. CDR3 length equals 15 residues. J lost 0 bases, V lost 5 bases, and 6 bases had no gene match. CDR3 loop: CASSVQGVLNTEAFF. CDR3 bases: TGTGCCAGCAGTGTTCAGGGGGTTCTGAACACTGAAGCTTTCTTT. Variable domain in full (rest from reference TRBV28 and TRBJ1-1): DVKVTQSSRYLVKRTGEKVFLECVQDMDHENMFWYRQDPGLGLRLIYFSYDVKMKEKGDIPEGYSVSREKKERFSLILESASTNQTSMYLCASSVQGVLNTEAFFGQGTRLTVV.

The chain combines TRBV14 with TRBJ1-2; tentatively, D is TRBD1 (6 bases). The CDR3 is made up of 18 amino acids. Germline loops: CDR1 SGHDN, CDR2 FVKESK. V dropped 4 bases and J dropped 0 bases, with 21 bases sitting between them. The CDR3 bases are TGTGCCAGCAGCCCCCAAAGGCGACAGGAGCTCCCTAACTATGGCTACACCTTC. Translated: CASSPQRRQELPNYGYTF. Together with reference TRBV14 and TRBJ1-2, the CDR3 gives the full variable domain: EAGVTQFPSHSVIEKGQTVTLRCDPISGHDNLYWYRRVMGKEIKFLLHFVKESKQDESGMPNNRFLAERTGGTYSTLKVQPAELEDSGVYFCASSPQRRQELPNYGYTFGSGTRLTVV.

The rearrangement uses TRBV28 and TRBJ1-2; no firm D call. CDR1 is MDHEN, CDR2 SYDVKM, per germline. Deletions cut 7 bases from V and 5 bases from J, with 14 bases between. This CDR3 spans 13 amino acids. The DNA for the CDR3 is TGTGCCAGCAATACAGAGAGAGTTTATGGCTACACCTTC. This gives the protein CASNTERVYGYTF.

The rearrangement joins TRBV5-1 to TRBJ1-4, with D possibly TRBD1 on 6 matching bases. This CDR3 is 16 amino acids long. CDR1 SGHRS and CDR2 YFSETQ come from the germline V gene. V lost 2 bases and J 3 bases, leaving 14 bases between the germline ends. In DNA, the CDR3 is TGCGCCAGCAGCTTTTTGCCAGGGGCACCTAATGAAAAACTGTTTTTT. This codes for CASSFLPGAPNEKLFF.

Concerning this clone itself: Sequence at one end of the junction differs from germline and may be a read error. Other DNA sequences in the same sample also yield this CDR3. The V and J genes are TRBV5-1 and TRBJ2-5; possible D gene TRBD2, 6 bases. In germline, CDR1 is SGHRS, CDR2 YFSETQ. The CDR3 sequence is 15 residues long. The CDR3 protein is CASSLVVGTQETQYF. The CDR3 DNA follows: TGTGCCAGCAGCTTGGTCGTAGGGACTCAAGAGACCCAGTACTTC.

This sequence joins TRBV6-5 and TRBJ2-7, with 10 bases matching TRBD2. CDR3 size: 14 residues. The V segment lost 2 bases and the J segment 8 bases; nucleotides outside the gene matches: 6. CDR1 MNHEY and CDR2 SVGAGI come from the germline V gene. CDR3 in amino acids: CASSYDPSGGKQYF. The CDR3 bases are TGTGCCAGCAGTTACGATCCTAGCGGGGGTAAGCAGTACTTC.

The chain employs TRBV11-2 and TRBJ2-3; D is perhaps TRBD2 (6 bases). V was trimmed by 2 bases and J by 0 bases, leaving 15 bases between them. The CDR3 runs to 17 residues. Per the germline V gene, CDR1 is SGHAT and CDR2 is FQNNGV. CDR3 in DNA: TGTGCCAGCAGCTTATCGTCAGCGGGCATCAGCACAGATACGCAGTATTTT. This codes for CASSLSSAGISTDTQYF.